The clone carrying this TCR beta chain was picked up a small number of times. Authors' methods: Cell counts per sample came from amplifying reference gene primers. Produced via immunoSEQ multiplex PCR; TCRdb's table is partial and in-frame only. V and J calls and clone size are those listed in that table; D and trimming were worked out from the DNA. The data show tens of thousands of clones, around 87% seen once. The CDR3 extends over 15 amino acids. V gave up 2 bases and J gave up 0 bases, with 8 bases separating them. The germline V gene encodes CDR1 LGHNA and CDR2 YNFKEQ. The sample comes from a study of blood T cell repertoires in COVID-19. Background on the study: The United States, Italy and Spain provided the acute and convalescent COVID-19 samples. PBMCs, B-cell-depleted T cells, or T cells provided the cDNA or gDNA that made up the material.

The sequenced sample consisted of peripheral blood. This TCR derives from a human donor in a cohort sampled during active COVID-19. The chain uses TRBV4-2 and TRBJ2-1, with D possibly being TRBD2 (5 bases). Here the CDR3 reads CASSQRDFSYNEQFF. The CDR3 nucleotides are TGTGCCAGCAGCCAACGGGATTTCTCCTACAATGAGCAGTTCTTC.